One sample yielded the 14 T cell receptor beta chains listed below, sequenced in a study of T cell repertoires in cytomegalovirus infection. TCRdb redid the calling of the reads with MiXCR, one entry per CDR3 protein. The top ten hold around 13% of the sample, which has 450,000 to 650,000 distinct CDR3 sequences, approximately 25% seen once. The sequenced sample was PBMCs. The receptors stem from a human donor in good health (CMV status not recorded). Some clones in this sample may be carry-over from other donors' samples.

This clonotype was counted many times. The genes are TRBV7-2 and TRBJ2-7; weak D call: TRBD1 (5 bases). Between the trimmed V and J ends, which lost 5 bases and 1 base, there was a span of 15 bases. Germline V gene data show CDR1 as SGHTA and CDR2 as FQGNSA. CDR3 length equals 15 residues. The CDR3 reads CASSPDRTRSYEQYF. In DNA form, the CDR3 reads TGTGCCAGCAGCCCCGACCGGACAAGGTCCTACGAGCAGTACTTC.

V is TRBV12-3 or TRBV12-4 and J is TRBJ2-2; D possibly corresponds to TRBD2 (5 bases). The CDR3 loop spans 14 amino acids. Trimming removed 7 bases at V and 4 bases at J, with 13 bases between. The CDR3 region is CASTLITSTGELFF. The CDR3 nucleotides are TGTGCCAGCACCTTGATCACTAGCACCGGGGAGCTGTTTTTT.

V and J are TRBV7-2 and TRBJ2-3, with TRBD2 matching over 12 bases. Germline V gene lookup returns CDR1 SGHTA and CDR2 FQGNSA. V lost 5 bases to trimming and J lost 6 bases; unmatched junction nucleotides: 9. This CDR3 has 16 residues. The CDR3: CASSQLAGGRSDTQYF. The CDR3 DNA sequence: TGTGCCAGCAGCCAACTAGCGGGAGGCCGTTCGGATACGCAGTATTTT.

This CDR3 reads CSARDRTNAREQYF. Written as DNA, the CDR3 is TGCAGTGCTAGAGATAGGACTAACGCTCGCGAGCAGTACTTC. This rearrangement joins TRBV20-1 to TRBJ2-7; D might be TRBD2 (6 bases). Looked up from germline, CDR1 is DFQATT and CDR2 is SNEGSKA (reference sequence). The CDR3 extends over 14 amino acids. The V gene lost 0 bases and the J gene lost 6 bases, with 15 bases spanning the gap.

V is TRBV7-9 and J is TRBJ1-1, with D perhaps matching TRBD1 (6 bases). CDR1 and CDR2 (germline): SEHNR, FQNEAQ (reference sequence). V was trimmed by 1 base and J by 0 bases, leaving 9 bases between them. The CDR3 totals 15 residues. The CDR3 loop is CASSLEDSMNTEAFF. CDR3 in DNA: TGTGCCAGCAGCTTAGAGGACAGTATGAACACTGAAGCTTTCTTT.

The chain joins TRBV28 to TRBJ2-7; tentatively, D is TRBD2 (6 bases). CDR1 and CDR2 from the germline V gene are MDHEN and SYDVKM. The CDR3 covers 17 residues. V lost 3 bases and J 2 bases, leaving 20 bases between the germline ends. CDR3 sequence reads: CASSFLRMGGRAYEQYF. For the CDR3, the DNA is TGTGCCAGCAGTTTCCTCAGAATGGGGGGTCGCGCCTACGAGCAGTACTTC.

J is TRBJ1-2 and V is TRBV19, with TRBD1 matching 8 bases. V trimming: 7 bases; J trimming: 6 bases; junction bases outside the gene matches: 16. The CDR3 has 16 residues. CDR1 LNHDA and CDR2 SQIVND come from the germline V gene (reference sequence). The CDR3 DNA reads TGTGCCAGTAAAGGGATTGGACAGGGCAGAACTAATGGCTACACCTTC. Translation gives CASKGIGQGRTNGYTF.

The rearrangement links TRBV2 to TRBJ2-7; the D gene could be TRBD1 or TRBD2 (5 bases each). Germline V gene lookup returns CDR1 SNHLY and CDR2 FYNNEI. CDR3 length equals 14 residues. Between the trimmed V and J ends, which lost 3 bases and 7 bases, there was a span of 16 bases. The DNA of the CDR3 is TGTGCCAGCAGTGATCCGAGGGGCTTTAAAGAGCAGTACTTC. Its translation is CASSDPRGFKEQYF.

This clonotype was found a few times. The J gene is TRBJ2-1, the V gene TRBV7-9; TRBD2 aligns across 16 bases. Germline V gene sequence: CDR1 SEHNR, CDR2 FQNEAQ (reference sequence). There are 20 residues in the CDR3. Germline trimming cut 5 bases from V and 0 bases from J; bases unmatched to any gene: 10. The CDR3 DNA is TGTGCCAGCAGCCCCGGGACTAGCGGGAGGGCCATACCCTCCTACAATGAGCAGTTCTTC. The encoded protein is CASSPGTSGRAIPSYNEQFF.

This clonotype was detected only a few times. V is TRBV27 and J is TRBJ2-1; D may correspond to TRBD1 or TRBD2 (5 bases each). Per the germline V gene, CDR1 is MNHEY and CDR2 is SMNVEV (reference sequence). Deletions cut 6 bases from V and 15 bases from J, with 18 bases between. This CDR3 is built from 12 residues. CDR3 DNA sequence: TGTGCCAGCAGCCACGGGACCTCACCTGGGTTCTTC. Protein sequence: CASSHGTSPGFF.

J is TRBJ1-2 and V is TRBV19, with D hard to call. The CDR3 is 12 residues long. Trimming shortened V by 3 bases and J by 4 bases, and 6 bases separated the two germline ends. The V gene's germline CDR1 is LNHDA and CDR2 SQIVND (reference sequence). Written as DNA, the CDR3 is TGTGCCAGTAGTATGAGGTCCTATGGCTACACCTTC. Its translation: CASSMRSYGYTF.

This clonotype was picked up many times. The chain carries TRBV7-2 and TRBJ1-1; 8 bases line up with TRBD1. Germline V gene data show CDR1 as SGHTA and CDR2 as FQGNSA. This CDR3 has 15 amino acids. V was clipped by 4 bases and J by 2 bases; unmatched bases: 6. CDR3 nucleotides: TGTGCCAGCAGCTCAACGACAGGGGCTAACACTGAAGCTTTCTTT. Translating gives CASSSTTGANTEAFF.

This clonotype was detected ten times or more. The V and J genes are TRBV7-8 and TRBJ1-2; no firm D call. Trimming left V 5 bases short and J 2 bases short, with 9 bases between. Germline-derived CDR1 and CDR2 are SGHVS and FQNEAQ. There are 13 residues in the CDR3. The CDR3 reads CASSAPGNYGYTF. CDR3 sequence (DNA): TGTGCCAGCAGCGCTCCAGGAAACTATGGCTACACCTTC.

The chain has TRBV7-2 and TRBJ2-2, with D maybe TRBD2 (6 bases). The V and J ends lost 11 bases and 8 bases respectively, with 15 bases between them. From germline, CDR1 is SGHTA and CDR2 FQGNSA. The CDR3 is 12 amino acids. CDR3 in amino acids: CAGQDGRGELFF. In nucleotides, the CDR3 is TGTGCCGGACAAGACGGGAGAGGGGAGCTGTTTTTT.